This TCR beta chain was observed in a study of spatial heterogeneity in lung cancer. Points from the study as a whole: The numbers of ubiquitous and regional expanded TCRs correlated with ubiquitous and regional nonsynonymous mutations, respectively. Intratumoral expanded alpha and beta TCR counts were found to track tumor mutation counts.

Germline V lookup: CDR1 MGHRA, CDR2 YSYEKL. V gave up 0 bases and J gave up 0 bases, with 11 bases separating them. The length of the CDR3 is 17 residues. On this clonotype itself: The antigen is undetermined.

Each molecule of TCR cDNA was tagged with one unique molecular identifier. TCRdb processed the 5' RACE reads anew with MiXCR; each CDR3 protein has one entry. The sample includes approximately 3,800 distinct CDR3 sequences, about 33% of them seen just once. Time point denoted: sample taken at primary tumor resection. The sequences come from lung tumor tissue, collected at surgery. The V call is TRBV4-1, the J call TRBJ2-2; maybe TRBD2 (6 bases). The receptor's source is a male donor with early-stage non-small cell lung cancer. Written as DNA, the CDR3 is TGCGCCAGCAGCCAAGATCCGCGGGGAGCGAACACCGGGGAGCTGTTTTTT. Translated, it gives CASSQDPRGANTGELFF.